This T cell receptor (beta chain) is drawn from a study of cytomegalovirus exposure and HLA in healthy donors. Findings and limits, study-wide: Later genetic work tied a missense DCLRE1C variant to beta-chain V and J trimming.

The study ran its PCR with 60 Vbeta and 13 Jbeta primers. How the authors handled the data: Later work found tens of millions of unique TCR beta chains, with 9 million to 13 million shared. The repertoire was sequenced with immunoSEQ multiplex PCR; TCRdb's copy has only in-frame clones and lacks some. The V and J calls and the clone size are those of that table, but D and trimming were determined from the DNA. Of about 150,000 clones in the sample, 70% to 85% were seen once. This clone was observed a handful of times. Its antigen is still unknown. The V gene lost 8 bases and the J gene lost 5 bases, with 19 bases spanning the gap. CDR3 size: 14 residues. CDR1 is SNHLY, CDR2 FYNNEI, per germline.

Sequencing was carried out using PBMCs. The chain uses TRBV2 and TRBJ2-7, with D tentatively TRBD1 (6 bases). The sequence came from a woman between 50 and 59 years old in good health and CMV-seropositive. The CDR3 loop is CASGKTGSLNEQYF. The CDR3 DNA reads as TGTGCCAGCGGAAAGACAGGCTCCCTGAACGAGCAGTACTTC.